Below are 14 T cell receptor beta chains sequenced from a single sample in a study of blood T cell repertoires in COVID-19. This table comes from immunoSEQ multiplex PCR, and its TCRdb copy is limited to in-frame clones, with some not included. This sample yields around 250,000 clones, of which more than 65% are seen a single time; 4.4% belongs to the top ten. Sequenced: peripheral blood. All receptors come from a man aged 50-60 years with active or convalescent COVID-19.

As DNA, the CDR3 is TGTGCCAGCAGCTTGTACTCCTACGAGCAGTACTTC. Encoded protein: CASSLYSYEQYF. V and J are TRBV7-2 and TRBJ2-7, with D hard to call. Germline V CDR1 and CDR2: SGHTA, FQGNSA. The CDR3 sequence is 12 residues long. The ends were cut back, 3 bases at V and 0 bases at J, with 3 bases in the middle. Based on the CDR3 plus reference TRBV7-2 and TRBJ2-7, the full variable domain is GAGVSQSPSNKVTEKGKDVELRCDPISGHTALYWYRQSLGQGLEFLIYFQGNSAPDKSGLPSDRFSAERTGGSVSTLTIQRTQQEDSAVYLCASSLYSYEQYFGPGTRLTVT.

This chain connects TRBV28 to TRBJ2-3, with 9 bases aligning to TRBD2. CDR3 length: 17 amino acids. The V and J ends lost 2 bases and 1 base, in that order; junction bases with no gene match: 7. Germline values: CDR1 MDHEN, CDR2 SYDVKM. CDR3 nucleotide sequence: TGTGCCAGCAGTTTAGAGTTTTCTAGCGGGGGCACAGATACGCAGTATTTT. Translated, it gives CASSLEFSSGGTDTQYF. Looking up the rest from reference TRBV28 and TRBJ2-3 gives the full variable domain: DVKVTQSSRYLVKRTGEKVFLECVQDMDHENMFWYRQDPGLGLRLIYFSYDVKMKEKGDIPEGYSVSREKKERFSLILESASTNQTSMYLCASSLEFSSGGTDTQYFGPGTRLTVL.

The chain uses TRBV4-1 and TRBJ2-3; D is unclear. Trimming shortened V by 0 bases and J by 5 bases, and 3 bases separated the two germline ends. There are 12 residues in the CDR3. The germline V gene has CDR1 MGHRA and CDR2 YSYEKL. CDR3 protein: CASSQDRDTQYF. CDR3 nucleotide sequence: TGCGCCAGCAGCCAAGATCGAGATACGCAGTATTTT.

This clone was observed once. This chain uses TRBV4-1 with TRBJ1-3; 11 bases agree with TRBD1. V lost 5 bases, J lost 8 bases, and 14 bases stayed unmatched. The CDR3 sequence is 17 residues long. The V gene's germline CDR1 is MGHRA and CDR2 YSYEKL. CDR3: CASSIGPDRGRRDTIYF. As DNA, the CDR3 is TGCGCCAGCAGCATTGGACCGGACAGGGGGCGGCGGGACACCATATATTTT.

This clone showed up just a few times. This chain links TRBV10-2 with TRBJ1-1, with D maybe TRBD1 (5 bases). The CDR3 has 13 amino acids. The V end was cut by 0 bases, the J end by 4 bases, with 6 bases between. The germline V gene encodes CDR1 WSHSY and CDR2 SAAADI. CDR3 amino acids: CASSESRGTEAFF. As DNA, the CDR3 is TGCGCCAGCAGTGAGTCAAGGGGCACTGAAGCTTTCTTT.

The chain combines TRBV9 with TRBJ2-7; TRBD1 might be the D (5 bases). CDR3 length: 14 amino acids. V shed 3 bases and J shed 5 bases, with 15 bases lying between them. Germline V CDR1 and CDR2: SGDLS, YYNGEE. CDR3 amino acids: CASSGIPDSHEQYF. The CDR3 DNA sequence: TGTGCCAGCAGCGGGATCCCAGACAGCCACGAGCAGTACTTC.

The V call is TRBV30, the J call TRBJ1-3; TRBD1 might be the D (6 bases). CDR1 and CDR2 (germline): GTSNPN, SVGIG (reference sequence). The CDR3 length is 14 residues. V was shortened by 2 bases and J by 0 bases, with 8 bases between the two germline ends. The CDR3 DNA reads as TGTGCCTGGAGTACAGGGATCTCTGGAAACACCATATATTTT. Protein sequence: CAWSTGISGNTIYF. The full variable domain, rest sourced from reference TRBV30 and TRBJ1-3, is SQTIHQWPATLVQPVGSPLSLECTVEGTSNPNLYWYRQAAGRGLQLLFYSVGIGQISSEVPQNLSASRPQDRQFILSSKKLLLSDSGFYLCAWSTGISGNTIYFGEGSWLTVV.

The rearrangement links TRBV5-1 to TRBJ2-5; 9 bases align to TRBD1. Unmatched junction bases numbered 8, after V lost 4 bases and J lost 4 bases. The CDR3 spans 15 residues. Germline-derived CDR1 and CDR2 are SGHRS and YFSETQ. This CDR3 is CASSLGTGRGETQYF. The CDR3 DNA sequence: TGCGCCAGCAGCCTAGGGACAGGGAGGGGAGAGACCCAGTACTTC.

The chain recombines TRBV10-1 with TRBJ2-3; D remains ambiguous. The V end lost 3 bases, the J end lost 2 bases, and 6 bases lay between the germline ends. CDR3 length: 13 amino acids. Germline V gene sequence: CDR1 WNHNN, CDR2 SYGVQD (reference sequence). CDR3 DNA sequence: TGCGCCAGCAGTGATATCCTCACAGATACGCAGTATTTT. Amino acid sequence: CASSDILTDTQYF.

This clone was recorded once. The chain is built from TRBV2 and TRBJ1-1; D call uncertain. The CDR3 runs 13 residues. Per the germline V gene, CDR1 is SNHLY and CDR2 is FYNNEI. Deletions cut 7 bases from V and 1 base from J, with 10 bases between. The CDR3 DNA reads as TGTGCCAGCAATAAAGACAAGAACACTGAAGCTTTCTTT. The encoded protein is CASNKDKNTEAFF.

For the CDR3, the DNA is TGCGCCAGCAGCCCTTGGACAGGGGAATTCTATAATTCACCCCTCCACTTT. Protein: CASSPWTGEFYNSPLHF. V usage is TRBV5-1 and J usage is TRBJ1-6; TRBD1 aligns across 9 bases. CDR1 is SGHRS and CDR2 is YFSETQ in the germline V gene. CDR3 size: 17 residues. Unmatched junction bases numbered 8, after V lost 4 bases and J lost 3 bases.

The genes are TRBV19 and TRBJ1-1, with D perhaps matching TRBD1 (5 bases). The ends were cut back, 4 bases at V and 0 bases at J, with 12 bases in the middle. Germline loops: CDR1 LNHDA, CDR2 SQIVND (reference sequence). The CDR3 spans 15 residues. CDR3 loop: CASSTAKGMNTEAFF. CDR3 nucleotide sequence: TGTGCCAGTAGTACGGCTAAGGGGATGAACACTGAAGCTTTCTTT.

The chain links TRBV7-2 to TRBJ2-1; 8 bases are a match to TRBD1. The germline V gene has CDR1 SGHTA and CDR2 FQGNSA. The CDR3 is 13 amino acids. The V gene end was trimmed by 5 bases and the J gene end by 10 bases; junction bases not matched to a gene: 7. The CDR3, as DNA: TGTGCCAGCAGCGGACAGGGACGAGGGGAGCAGTTCTTC. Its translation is CASSGQGRGEQFF.

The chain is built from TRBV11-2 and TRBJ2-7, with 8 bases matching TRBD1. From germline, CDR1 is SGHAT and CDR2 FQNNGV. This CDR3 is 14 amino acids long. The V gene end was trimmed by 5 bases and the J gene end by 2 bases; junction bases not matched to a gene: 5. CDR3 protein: CASSPWTGTYEQYF. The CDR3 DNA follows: TGTGCCAGCAGCCCCTGGACAGGGACCTACGAGCAGTACTTC.